This TCR beta chain came from a study of Graves' ophthalmopathy and Graves' hyperthyroidism. General study findings and limits: Clonotypes were expanded in thyroid at above 0.001 frequency, and most also appeared in blood. Ophthalmopathy progression cases were predicted by the model with approximately 71% sensitivity and 72% to 80% specificity.

Trimming pared 0 bases from V and 5 bases from J, leaving 14 bases between. This CDR3 is built from 15 residues. The V gene's germline CDR1 is SGDLS and CDR2 YYNGEE. This clonotype was counted ten times or more. What it binds is not known. The study amplified TCR beta CDR3 regions using RNA transcripts. The first round was an RT-PCR with HTBI primers, and the second round was a multiplex PCR. TCRdb fed the multiplex PCR reads into MiXCR, producing one record per CDR3 protein. Found here are 450,000 to 600,000 distinct CDR3 sequences, about 40% of them singletons; the top ten hold around 4.6%. New diagnoses, under 2 months' duration, and ages 18 to 65 characterized the hyperthyroidism patients. Clinicians made diagnoses from clinical symptoms, serum thyroxine, TRAb, thyroid ultrasound and orbital computed tomography.

This chain connects TRBV9 to TRBJ2-5; tentative D call: TRBD2 (5 bases). The clonotype was recovered from an adult man with Graves' hyperthyroidism. The source material was peripheral blood or thyroid tissue (not recorded which). The chain's CDR3 is CASSVGGRAEETQYF. The CDR3 DNA reads as TGTGCCAGCAGCGTAGGGGGAAGAGCGGAGGAGACCCAGTACTTC.